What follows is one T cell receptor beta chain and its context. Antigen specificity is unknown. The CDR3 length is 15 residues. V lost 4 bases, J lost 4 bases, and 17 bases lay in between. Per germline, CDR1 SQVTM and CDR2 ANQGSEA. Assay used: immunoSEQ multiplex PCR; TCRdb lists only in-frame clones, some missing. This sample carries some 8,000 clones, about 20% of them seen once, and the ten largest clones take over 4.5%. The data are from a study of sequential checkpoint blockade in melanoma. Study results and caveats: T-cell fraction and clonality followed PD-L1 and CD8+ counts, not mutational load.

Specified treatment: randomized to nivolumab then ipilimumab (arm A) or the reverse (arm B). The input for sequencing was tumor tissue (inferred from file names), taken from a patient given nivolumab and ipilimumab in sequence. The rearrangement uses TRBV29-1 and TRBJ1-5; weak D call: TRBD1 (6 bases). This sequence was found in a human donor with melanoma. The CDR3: CSVAQARGANQPQHF. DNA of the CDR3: TGCAGCGTTGCCCAAGCACGGGGGGCTAATCAGCCCCAGCATTTT.